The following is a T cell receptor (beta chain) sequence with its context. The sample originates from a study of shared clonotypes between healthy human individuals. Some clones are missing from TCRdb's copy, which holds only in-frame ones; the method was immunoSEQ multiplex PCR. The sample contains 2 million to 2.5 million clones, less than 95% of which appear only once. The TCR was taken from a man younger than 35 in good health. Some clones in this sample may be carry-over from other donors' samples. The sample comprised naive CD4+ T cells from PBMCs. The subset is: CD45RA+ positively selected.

The CDR3: CASSEGASGRVPRETQYF. Written as DNA, the CDR3 is TGTGCCAGCAGTGAAGGAGCTAGCGGGAGAGTACCGCGGGAGACCCAGTACTTC. The chain employs TRBV6-1 and TRBJ2-5, with 10 bases fitting TRBD2. The CDR3 runs 18 residues. The germline V gene encodes CDR1 MNHNS and CDR2 SASEGT. The V segment lost 1 base and the J segment 5 bases; nucleotides outside the gene matches: 13.